This T cell receptor (beta chain) was captured in a study of T cells in Graves' hyperthyroidism and ophthalmopathy. The CDR3 regions of TCR beta were amplified from RNA transcripts. Researchers ran a first-round RT-PCR on the TCR CDR3 using the HTBI primer set. TCRdb reprocessed the multiplex PCR reads via MiXCR and lists one record per CDR3 protein. This table holds approximately 360,000 distinct CDR3 sequences, more than 20% found once. Patients aged 18 to 65 had newly diagnosed hyperthyroidism lasting under 2 months. This CDR3 has 14 amino acids. CDR1 is SGHRS and CDR2 is YFSETQ in the germline V gene. The ends were cut back, 0 bases at V and 6 bases at J, with 10 bases in the middle.

The sequence derives from a man aged 45-65 years with Graves' hyperthyroidism. The gene calls are TRBV5-1 and TRBJ2-1; D is unresolved. Sequencing input: blood. CDR3: CASSLAAGSNEQFF. The CDR3 DNA is TGCGCCAGCAGCTTGGCTGCCGGCTCCAATGAGCAGTTCTTC.